This entry lists 6 T cell receptor beta chains sequenced from one sample in a study of cytomegalovirus exposure and HLA in healthy donors. Use of 60 Vbeta and 13 Jbeta primers characterized the PCR. Only in-frame clones appear in the TCRdb table, and some are missing; sequencing was by immunoSEQ multiplex PCR. The profile shows around 130,000 clones, over 75% of them singletons. The source material was PBMCs. The receptors stem from a woman between 18 and 29 years old in good health and CMV-seronegative.

The chain employs TRBV6-1 and TRBJ2-1, with a weak D call TRBD1 (5 bases). The CDR3 is 15 residues long. Trimming shortened V by 3 bases and J by 2 bases, and 11 bases separated the two germline ends. Germline V CDR1 and CDR2: MNHNS, SASEGT. The CDR3 region is CASSESGHTYNEQFF. Here the CDR3 DNA reads TGTGCCAGCAGTGAGTCAGGACACACCTACAATGAGCAGTTCTTC.

This clone has just a few counts. V gene TRBV19 combines with J gene TRBJ2-1; 10 bases are a match to TRBD2. The germline gives CDR1 LNHDA, CDR2 SQIVND (reference sequence). The CDR3 totals 15 residues. With 2 bases clipped from V and 6 bases from J, the junction kept 4 bases outside the gene matches. The CDR3 is CASSILAGVSNEQFF. The CDR3 nucleotides read TGTGCCAGTAGTATACTAGCGGGAGTCAGCAATGAGCAGTTCTTC.

This sequence joins TRBV7-8 and TRBJ2-6, with unresolved D. This CDR3 has 15 residues. Germline-derived CDR1 and CDR2 are SGHVS and FQNEAQ. V lost 2 bases, J lost 2 bases, and 7 bases lay in between. CDR3 region: CASSLPLAGANVLTF. For the CDR3, the DNA is TGTGCCAGCAGCTTACCACTCGCTGGGGCCAACGTCCTGACTTTC.

CDR3 loop: CASSRLGGTQDTQYF. The CDR3 nucleotides read TGTGCCAGCTCACGTTTGGGGGGGACCCAAGATACGCAGTATTTT. This chain links TRBV18 with TRBJ2-3; 7 bases fit TRBD2. V was pared by 4 bases and J by 5 bases, with 9 bases of the junction left unmatched. CDR1 KGHSH and CDR2 LQKENI come from the germline V gene. This CDR3 region has 15 residues.

This clone was seen more than once but under ten times. This chain joins TRBV9 and TRBJ1-1; no firm D call. V lost 0 bases to trimming and J lost 0 bases, with 9 bases between them. The CDR3 is 15 residues long. Germline-derived CDR1 and CDR2 are SGDLS and YYNGEE. The CDR3 here is CASSVVGSLNTEAFF. The CDR3 DNA reads TGTGCCAGCAGCGTAGTGGGCAGCTTGAACACTGAAGCTTTCTTT.

V and J are TRBV5-6 and TRBJ1-2, with D tentatively TRBD1 (6 bases). The V gene's germline CDR1 is SGHDT and CDR2 YYEEEE. The V and J ends lost 1 base and 5 bases respectively, with 9 bases between them. The CDR3 contains 13 residues. The CDR3 loop reads CASSLPGQYGYTF. CDR3 coding DNA: TGTGCCAGCAGCTTGCCCGGACAGTATGGCTACACCTTC.